Sequencing of this T cell receptor (beta chain) was carried out in a study of identical twins. This clonotype was counted only a few times. Germline V gives CDR1 MNHNS, CDR2 SASEGT. The CDR3 runs 15 residues. V dropped 4 bases and J dropped 5; count of bases not matched to a gene: 5. Each CDR3 protein is one row after TCRdb ran MiXCR on the 5' RACE reads. The sample yields hundreds of thousands of distinct CDR3 sequences, over 8.5% seen once. This sample was shared with a second study, whose subject was yellow fever vaccine responses in identical twins.

The clonotype was recovered from a woman aged 18-30 years in good health. This chain connects TRBV6-1 to TRBJ1-6; 7 bases are a match to TRBD1. Specimen: PBMCs. The CDR3 is CASSARDRDNSPLHF. CDR3 nucleotides: TGTGCCAGCAGTGCCCGGGACAGAGATAATTCACCCCTCCACTTT.